The clone carrying this T cell receptor (beta chain) was detected only a few times. Its antigen is as yet unknown. The sample belongs to a study of radiation and T cells in renal cell carcinoma. Overall study: Nephrectomy followed 15 Gy stereotactic body radiation by 4 weeks. Study findings and constraints: In blood, top tumor clones expanded by 2 weeks, shrinking by 4. Baseline intratumoral clonotype presence is unknown without pretreatment biopsies.

Documented time point: baseline pretreatment blood. Regarding treatment: 15 Gy SBRT to primary tumor, nephrectomy 4 weeks later. The tumor was a clear cell renal cell carcinoma. The protocol was immunoSEQ multiplex PCR, while the TCRdb copy is restricted to in-frame clones and leaves out a portion. Among around 140,000 clones listed, 88% were seen once. The CDR3 contains 12 residues. V gave up 4 bases and J gave up 7 bases; unmatched junction bases: 4. Germline lookup yields CDR1 GTSNPN and CDR2 SVGIG (reference sequence). The TCR comes from a woman between 65 and 79 years old with renal cell carcinoma. The chain employs TRBV30 and TRBJ1-5, with 7 positions matching TRBD1. Sequences were derived from blood, sampled from a patient whose treatment included radiotherapy and nephrectomy. This CDR3 is CAWNRGDQPQHF. CDR3 in DNA: TGTGCCTGGAACAGGGGAGACCAGCCCCAGCATTTT.